Each of the 26 T cell receptor beta chains below was sequenced from the same sample in a study of blood T cell repertoires in COVID-19 (dated by TCRdb to 2020 to 2022). The receptor library was made with the immunoSEQ multiplex PCR assay. TCRdb obtained this table from immuneACCESS and retained in-frame rearrangements with V and J assigned. These tables miss some clones; where compared with another copy, unresolved V genes account for less than half of the shortfall, and the remainder is unexplained. For this sample the table gives roughly 200,000 clones, of which roughly 85% were detected only once. Jointly, the top ten make up approximately 5% of the sample. Specimen: PBMCs or T cells enriched from blood (not recorded which). The receptors were gathered from a woman aged 45-65 years who had been exposed to COVID-19.

This clone was seen a few times. The V and J genes are TRBV19 and TRBJ2-1; the D gene is possibly TRBD2 (5 bases). Per germline, CDR1 LNHDA and CDR2 SQIVND (reference sequence). The CDR3 spans 13 residues. With 5 bases removed from V and 7 bases from J, the gap between germline ends came to 12 bases. CDR3 amino acids: CASSFWTANEQFF. For the CDR3, the DNA is TGTGCCAGTAGTTTTTGGACTGCAAATGAGCAGTTCTTC.

This chain joins TRBV4-1 and TRBJ1-1; TRBD1 is a possible D gene (5 bases). V lost 0 bases to trimming and J lost 0 bases, with 8 bases between them. The CDR3 sequence is 15 residues long. CDR1 MGHRA and CDR2 YSYEKL come from the germline V gene. The CDR3 here is CASSQEDSMNTEAFF. DNA for the CDR3: TGCGCCAGCAGCCAAGAAGACAGCATGAACACTGAAGCTTTCTTT.

The sample holds a few counts of this clone. The sample contains more than one DNA sequence encoding this CDR3. The chain joins TRBV9 to TRBJ1-1, with D possibly TRBD1 on 6 matching bases. Germline V gene data show CDR1 as SGDLS and CDR2 as YYNGEE. V was trimmed by 0 bases and J by 0 bases, leaving 9 bases between them. The CDR3 spans 15 residues. CDR3 nucleotides: TGTGCCAGCAGCGTAGCTAGGGGGTTGAACACTGAAGCTTTCTTT. Its translation is CASSVARGLNTEAFF. The full variable domain, completed using reference TRBV9 and TRBJ1-1, is DSGVTQTPKHLITATGQRVTLRCSPRSGDLSVYWYQQSLDQGLQFLIQYYNGEERAKGNILERFSAQQFPDLHSELNLSSLELGDSALYFCASSVARGLNTEAFFGQGTRLTVV.

Only a few counts were recorded for this clone. The CDR3 is CASSLGTRFYGYTF. CDR3 DNA: TGTGCCAGCAGCTTAGGGACACGGTTTTATGGCTACACCTTC. The chain couples TRBV7-2 to TRBJ1-2; possibly TRBD1 for D (5 bases). Trimming stripped 1 base from V and 5 bases from J, with 11 bases between. This CDR3 has 14 residues. Looked up from germline, CDR1 is SGHTA and CDR2 is FQGNSA.

The CDR3 loop reads CASSEARRQEGNIQYF. In nucleotides, the CDR3 is TGTGCCAGCAGTGAAGCGAGACGGCAGGAGGGGAACATTCAGTACTTC. The V and J genes are TRBV2 and TRBJ2-4; D possibly corresponds to TRBD2 (6 bases). Trimming shortened V by 0 bases and J by 7 bases, and 16 bases separated the two germline ends. The CDR3 runs to 16 residues. CDR1 and CDR2 from the germline V gene are SNHLY and FYNNEI.

This clone was found once. The V and J genes are TRBV3-1 (or the pseudogene TRBV3-2) and TRBJ1-2; D not resolved. The CDR3 runs to 14 residues. The germline V gene has CDR1 LGHDT and CDR2 YNNKEL (reference sequence). V was trimmed by 1 base and J by 8 bases, leaving 14 bases between them. CDR3 in DNA: TGTGCCAGCAGCCAAGTTCGCGGGCTCCCGGGCTACACCTTC. Translating gives CASSQVRGLPGYTF.

CDR3 protein: CSPAGRGVRGYTF. The CDR3, as DNA: TGCAGCCCCGCTGGCAGGGGAGTGCGTGGCTACACCTTC. This chain joins TRBV29-1 and TRBJ1-2, with a weak D call TRBD1 (6 bases). The CDR3 loop spans 13 amino acids. Germline CDR1 reads SQVTM; CDR2 reads ANQGSEA. Trimming stripped 8 bases from V and 7 bases from J, with 20 bases between.

This chain uses TRBV12-5 with TRBJ1-1; D remains unclear. Germline CDR1 and CDR2: LGHNT and FRNRAP. V lost 1 base and J lost 0, with 6 bases in between. The CDR3 extends over 14 amino acids. Here the CDR3 DNA reads TGTGCTAGTGGTTTGGGGCGGTTGAACACTGAAGCTTTCTTT. This translates into CASGLGRLNTEAFF.

This clone was counted once. This rearrangement joins TRBV6-5 to TRBJ2-2; 7 bases map to TRBD1. The CDR3 loop spans 14 amino acids. Germline V gene data show CDR1 as MNHEY and CDR2 as SVGAGI. Trimming at V came to 6 bases and at J to 7 bases, leaving 8 bases not matched to a gene. CDR3 in DNA: TGTGCCAGCAGCCTTACAGGGGTTCACGGGGAGCTGTTTTTT. Translating it yields CASSLTGVHGELFF.

This clone occurred a few times. The chain is built from TRBV5-1 and TRBJ1-1, with a tentative D call TRBD1 (6 bases). V dropped 2 bases and J dropped 1 base, with 12 bases sitting between them. CDR1 SGHRS and CDR2 YFSETQ come from the germline V gene. This CDR3 has 15 amino acids. CDR3 loop: CASSFDLGQNTEAFF. The CDR3 region has the DNA TGCGCCAGCAGCTTCGATCTGGGACAGAACACTGAAGCTTTCTTT.

Written as DNA, the CDR3 is TGTGCCAGCAGCGTAGCCGGGTATCCCAATCAGCCCCAGCATTTT. As protein: CASSVAGYPNQPQHF. The rearrangement uses TRBV9 and TRBJ1-5, with D unresolved. The CDR3 spans 15 residues. Trimming shortened V by 0 bases and J by 3 bases, and 10 bases separated the two germline ends. In germline, CDR1 is SGDLS, CDR2 YYNGEE.

The chain couples TRBV6-1 to TRBJ2-7; TRBD2 agrees at 7 bases. Germline V gene lookup returns CDR1 MNHNS and CDR2 SASEGT. The ends lost 0 bases at V and 7 bases at J; junction bases unmatched: 15. There are 17 residues in the CDR3. The CDR3 sequence: CASSEAVPGLSFLEQYF. The CDR3 nucleotides read TGTGCCAGCAGTGAAGCGGTGCCGGGACTATCATTCTTGGAGCAGTACTTC.

This chain connects TRBV7-7 to TRBJ2-3, with a tentative D call TRBD2 (5 bases). Deletions cut 4 bases from V and 1 base from J, with 15 bases between. This CDR3 is built from 16 residues. From germline, CDR1 is SSHAT and CDR2 FNYEAQ (reference sequence). The CDR3 DNA reads TGTGCCAGCAGCTCGGGTCTAAAGAGGGGCACAGATACGCAGTATTTT. This sequence encodes CASSSGLKRGTDTQYF.

The CDR3 sequence: CASRGDRDSGELFF. CDR3 bases: TGTGCCAGTAGAGGGGACAGGGATTCCGGGGAGCTGTTTTTT. This chain joins TRBV19 and TRBJ2-2, with 9 nucleotides matching TRBD1. CDR3 size: 14 residues. The germline V gene has CDR1 LNHDA and CDR2 SQIVND (reference sequence). V trimming: 6 bases; J trimming: 6 bases; junction bases outside the gene matches: 5.

CDR3 DNA sequence: TGTGCCAGCTCATCTCTAGGACAGGGGGCCTCCTATGGCTACACCTTC. Translating gives CASSSLGQGASYGYTF. The rearrangement links TRBV18 to TRBJ1-2; 11 bases map to TRBD1. Germline V gene data show CDR1 as KGHSH and CDR2 as LQKENI. J was trimmed by 4 bases and V by 5 bases; bases with no gene match: 9. The CDR3 is 16 amino acids. The full variable domain, with the rest looked up from reference TRBV18 and TRBJ1-2, is NAGVMQNPRHLVRRRGQEARLRCSPMKGHSHVYWYRQLPEEGLKFMVYLQKENIIDESGMPKERFSAEFPKEGPSILRIQQVVRGDSAAYFCASSSLGQGASYGYTFGSGTRLTVV.

The rearrangement links TRBV7-8 to TRBJ1-6; 7 bases align to TRBD1. The CDR3 contains 17 residues. CDR1 SGHVS and CDR2 FQNEAQ come from the germline V gene. After removal of 3 bases from V and 6 bases from J, the junction contained 11 bases not matched to a gene. CDR3 in DNA: TGTGCCAGCAGCTTGGGATACAGGGGTGCCCTTAATTCACCCCTCCACTTT. This translates into CASSLGYRGALNSPLHF.

The chain uses TRBV4-2 and TRBJ1-1, with 7 bases identical to TRBD1. V lost 6 bases and J lost 4; bases outside the gene matches: 17. The CDR3 spans 17 residues. CDR1 and CDR2 from the germline V gene are LGHNA and YNFKEQ. In nucleotides, the CDR3 is TGTGCCAGCAGACCCTCTGTGACAGGGAAAGTCGTCACTGAAGCTTTCTTT. It yields the protein CASRPSVTGKVVTEAFF.

The rearrangement uses TRBV5-6 and TRBJ1-2; D gene unclear. This CDR3 has 14 amino acids. Germline V gene data show CDR1 as SGHDT and CDR2 as YYEEEE. With 0 bases removed from V and 5 bases from J, the gap between germline ends came to 11 bases. The CDR3 DNA follows: TGTGCCAGCAGCTTGGGACGGGAGAGTTATGGCTACACCTTC. It is translated as CASSLGRESYGYTF.

The chain uses TRBV11-2 and TRBJ1-1, with D tentatively TRBD1 (6 bases). There are 14 residues in the CDR3. Germline V gene data show CDR1 as SGHAT and CDR2 as FQNNGV. Deletions cut 6 bases from V and 2 bases from J, with 13 bases between. CDR3 residues: CASSHGRGNTEAFF. CDR3 nucleotide sequence: TGTGCCAGCAGTCACGGCAGGGGAAACACTGAAGCTTTCTTT.

The J gene is TRBJ2-1, the V gene TRBV12-3 or TRBV12-4; TRBD1 is a possible D gene (5 bases). Trimming removed 6 bases from V and 9 bases from J, with 9 bases in between. There are 11 residues in the CDR3. This chain's CDR3 is CASSYQGEQFF. For the CDR3, the DNA is TGTGCCAGCAGCTACCAGGGTGAGCAGTTCTTC.

This chain uses TRBV6-2 or TRBV6-3 with TRBJ1-1; TRBD1 matches at 7 bases. V lost 7 bases and J lost 4; bases outside the gene matches: 6. The V gene's germline CDR1 is MNHEY and CDR2 SVGEGT. The CDR3 runs 13 residues. The CDR3 DNA reads as TGTGCCAGCATCCCGACAGGGCTCACTGAAGCTTTCTTT. Its translation is CASIPTGLTEAFF.

The CDR3 protein is CATHGLAGPMYNEQFF. CDR3 DNA sequence: TGTGCCACCCACGGACTAGCGGGGCCCATGTACAATGAGCAGTTCTTC. The chain couples TRBV28 to TRBJ2-1; 12 bases map to TRBD2. The V gene's germline CDR1 is MDHEN and CDR2 SYDVKM. J gave up 4 bases and V 10 bases, and 11 bases lay outside the gene matches. This CDR3 contains 16 residues.

This clone was detected once. The chain joins TRBV28 to TRBJ1-2; no reliable D call. Trimming took 6 bases from V and 3 from J, leaving 17 bases between them. Germline lookup yields CDR1 MDHEN and CDR2 SYDVKM. This CDR3 is built from 15 residues. The CDR3 protein is CASSSPSLGDYGYTF. CDR3 nucleotide sequence: TGTGCCAGCAGCTCCCCTTCCCTCGGGGACTATGGCTACACCTTC.

The chain uses TRBV19 and TRBJ1-6; 8 bases are a match to TRBD1. Germline V lookup: CDR1 LNHDA, CDR2 SQIVND (reference sequence). Trimming removed 3 bases from V and 1 base from J; junction bases left unmatched: 8. The CDR3 runs 18 residues. This CDR3 reads CASSIGGQDRSYNSPLHF. CDR3 DNA sequence: TGTGCCAGTAGTATCGGGGGACAGGACCGATCCTATAATTCACCCCTCCACTTT.

This chain uses TRBV5-1 with TRBJ1-4; the match to TRBD1 covers 7 bases. The CDR3 consists of 17 residues. Germline lookup yields CDR1 SGHRS and CDR2 YFSETQ. Trimming at V came to 0 bases and at J to 8 bases, leaving 13 bases not matched to a gene. CDR3 sequence reads: CASSLDDPRAGGEKLFF. In nucleotides, the CDR3 is TGCGCCAGCAGCTTGGATGACCCCCGGGCAGGGGGAGAAAAACTGTTTTTT.

The rearrangement uses TRBV11-2 and TRBJ2-3; 7 positions match TRBD2. The germline CDR1 and CDR2 sequences are SGHAT and FQNNGV. V shed 3 bases and J 6 bases; nucleotides not matched to a gene: 15. This CDR3 has 17 amino acids. The chain's CDR3 is CASSLLGPQGGPDTQYF. In DNA, the CDR3 is TGTGCCAGCAGCTTGTTGGGACCCCAGGGAGGGCCTGATACGCAGTATTTT. The full variable domain, in which reference TRBV11-2 and TRBJ2-3 provide the parts outside the CDR3, is EAGVAQSPRYKIIEKRQSVAFWCNPISGHATLYWYQQILGQGPKLLIQFQNNGVVDDSQLPKDRFSAERLKGVDSTLKIQPAKLEDSAVYLCASSLLGPQGGPDTQYFGPGTRLTVL.